Sequencing of this T cell receptor (beta chain) was carried out in a study of blood T cell repertoires in COVID-19. Study-wide background: Acute-phase and convalescent COVID-19 samples originated in the United States, Italy and Spain. Sample material is recorded as cDNA or gDNA derived from T cells, B-cell-depleted T cells, or PBMCs.

Authors' processing steps: Nucleated cell counts were estimated from reference gene primer amplification. Assay: immunoSEQ multiplex PCR; the TCRdb copy retains only in-frame clones and omits some. Clonal size and the V and J genes are those of that table, whereas D and trimming came from the DNA. Seen here are some 450,000 clones, approximately 90% observed once, and the top ten hold 10% to 15%. Trimming removed 7 bases from V and 0 bases from J, with 16 bases in between. The CDR3 runs to 16 residues. CDR1 LNHDA and CDR2 SQIVND come from the germline V gene (reference sequence). One Seattle source followed patients from active infection through their disease course.

This TCR derives from a woman aged 50 to 65 with COVID-19, enrolled during active disease. The rearrangement uses TRBV19 and TRBJ1-3; D gene unclear. Specimen: peripheral blood. The CDR3 bases are TGTGCCAGTACCATGACTGGCGGGTTCTCTGGAAACACCATATATTTT. Its protein product is CASTMTGGFSGNTIYF.